These 8 T cell receptor beta chains were all obtained from the same sample, sequenced in a study of control samples from healthy donors and cancer patients. Profiling relied on immunoSEQ multiplex PCR, and the TCRdb table lists in-frame clones only, not all of them. The data contain about 160,000 clones, less than 95% of them singletons. Sequencing input: PBMCs. Receptors originate from a man aged 55 to 69 with colorectal cancer.

The rearrangement uses TRBV2 and TRBJ1-3; no firm D call. Germline CDR1 reads SNHLY; CDR2 reads FYNNEI. V gave up 8 bases and J gave up 0 bases, with 17 bases separating them. The CDR3 contains 16 residues. The CDR3 reads CASCRTAYSSGNTIYF. The CDR3 coding sequence is TGTGCCAGCTGTAGGACGGCATACTCCTCTGGAAACACCATATATTTT. Based on the CDR3 plus reference TRBV2 and TRBJ1-3, the full variable domain is EPEVTQTPSHQVTQMGQEVILRCVPISNHLYFYWYRQILGQKVEFLVSFYNNEISEKSEIFDDQFSVERPDGSNFTLKIRSTKLEDSAMYFCASCRTAYSSGNTIYFGEGSWLTVV.

The V gene is TRBV11-2, the J gene TRBJ2-5; unclear D gene. V was cut by 5 bases and J by 0 bases, with 10 bases left in between. Germline CDR1 reads SGHAT; CDR2 reads FQNNGV. CDR3 size: 14 residues. The CDR3 coding sequence is TGTGCCAGCAGCCTAAGGAGTTACCAAGAGACCCAGTACTTC. It specifies CASSLRSYQETQYF.

The J gene is TRBJ1-1, the V gene TRBV7-8, with 7 bases matching TRBD1. With 5 bases clipped from V and 1 base from J, the junction kept 1 base outside the gene matches. The CDR3 has 13 residues. CDR1 and CDR2 (germline): SGHVS, FQNEAQ. The CDR3 sequence: CASSRDRNTEAFF. DNA for the CDR3: TGTGCCAGCAGCCGGGACAGGAACACTGAAGCTTTCTTT.

This chain links TRBV2 with TRBJ1-2, with D uncertain. CDR3 length equals 15 residues. Germline CDR1 SNHLY, CDR2 FYNNEI. Trimming cost V 6 bases and J 3 bases, with 17 bases left between them. CDR3: CASRARGADYYGYTF. CDR3 sequence (DNA): TGTGCCAGCAGGGCCCGGGGTGCCGACTACTATGGCTACACCTTC.

As to this clone: At the DNA level, this CDR3 is encoded by other sequences in the same sample as well. The V gene is TRBV3-1 (or the pseudogene TRBV3-2), the J gene TRBJ1-5, with D uncertain. Germline CDR1 is LGHDT and CDR2 is YNNKEL (reference sequence). The CDR3 has 14 amino acids. The V gene lost 1 base and the J gene lost 5 bases, with 9 bases spanning the gap. CDR3 nucleotide sequence: TGTGCCAGCAGCCAAGGAGGCGGTGATCAGCCCCAGCATTTT. Translating it yields CASSQGGGDQPQHF.

The V gene is TRBV27, the J gene TRBJ2-7, with D possibly being TRBD2 (6 bases). Germline V CDR1 and CDR2: MNHEY, SMNVEV (reference sequence). V was shortened by 3 bases and J by 5 bases, with 11 bases between the two germline ends. The CDR3 length is 13 residues. In DNA, the CDR3 is TGTGCCAGCAGTTTGGGGGGAATCAACGAGCAGTACTTC. Translated, it gives CASSLGGINEQYF.

The chain recombines TRBV5-1 with TRBJ1-1; possibly TRBD1 for D (6 bases). CDR1 and CDR2 (germline): SGHRS, YFSETQ. This CDR3 is 13 amino acids long. Trimming pared 6 bases from V and 6 bases from J, leaving 15 bases between. The CDR3 DNA reads TGCGCCAGCACTCAGGCACAGGGATCTGAAGCTTTCTTT. Encoded protein: CASTQAQGSEAFF.

V gene TRBV2 combines with J gene TRBJ1-4; the match to TRBD1 covers 7 bases. The germline CDR1 and CDR2 sequences are SNHLY and FYNNEI. This CDR3 spans 14 amino acids. Trimming at V came to 8 bases and at J to 6 bases, leaving 9 bases not matched to a gene. The CDR3: CASALQGKDEKLFF. The CDR3 nucleotides are TGTGCCAGCGCTTTACAGGGGAAGGATGAAAAACTGTTTTTT.